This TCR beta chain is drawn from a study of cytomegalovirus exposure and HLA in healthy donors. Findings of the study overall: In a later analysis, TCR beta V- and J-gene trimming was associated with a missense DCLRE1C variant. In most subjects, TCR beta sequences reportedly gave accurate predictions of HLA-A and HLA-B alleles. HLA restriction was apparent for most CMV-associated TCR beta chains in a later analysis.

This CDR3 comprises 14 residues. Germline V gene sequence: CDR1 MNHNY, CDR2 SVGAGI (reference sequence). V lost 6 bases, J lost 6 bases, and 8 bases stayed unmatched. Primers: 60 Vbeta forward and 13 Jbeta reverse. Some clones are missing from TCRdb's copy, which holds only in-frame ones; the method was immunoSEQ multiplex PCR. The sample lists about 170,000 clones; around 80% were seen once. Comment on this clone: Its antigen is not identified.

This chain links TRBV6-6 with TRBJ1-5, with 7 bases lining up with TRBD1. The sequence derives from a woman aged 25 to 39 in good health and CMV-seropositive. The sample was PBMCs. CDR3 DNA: TGTGCCAGCAGGGAAGACAGGGTAGGTCAGCCCCAGCATTTT. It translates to CASREDRVGQPQHF.